One TCR beta chain is described in this entry. Its antigen is unknown. Germline CDR1 reads MDHEN; CDR2 reads SYDVKM. V was clipped by 4 bases and J by 7 bases; unmatched bases: 9. This CDR3 is built from 15 residues. These data are taken from a study of OX40 agonist ivuxolimab in advanced cancers. Study-wide context: Patients were treated with intravenous ivuxolimab, dosed at 0.01 to 10 mg/kg and infused every 2 weeks. A mean age of roughly 60 years, range roughly 20 to 90, was recorded, and under 85% were male. Three dose-escalation patients had partial responses: one with hepatocellular carcinoma and two with cutaneous melanoma. Study outcomes and limitations: Antigen targets of the expanded peripheral T cells went undetermined.

Method: immunoSEQ multiplex PCR; TCRdb's copy keeps in-frame clones and lacks some. Of under 90,000 clones detected, roughly 85% appear once; the ten largest clones hold 0.2% to 0.25%. The source material was CD4+ or CD8+ T cells sorted from blood, sampled in a trial of the OX40 agonist ivuxolimab. This TCR derives from an adult with an advanced solid tumor such as melanoma, head and neck, liver or kidney cancer. V and J are TRBV28 and TRBJ2-1, with TRBD2 matching 8 bases. CDR3 nucleotide sequence: TGTGCCAGCAGTTCGAGTAGCGGGGAGTCTAATGAGCAGTTCTTC. Its translation: CASSSSSGESNEQFF.